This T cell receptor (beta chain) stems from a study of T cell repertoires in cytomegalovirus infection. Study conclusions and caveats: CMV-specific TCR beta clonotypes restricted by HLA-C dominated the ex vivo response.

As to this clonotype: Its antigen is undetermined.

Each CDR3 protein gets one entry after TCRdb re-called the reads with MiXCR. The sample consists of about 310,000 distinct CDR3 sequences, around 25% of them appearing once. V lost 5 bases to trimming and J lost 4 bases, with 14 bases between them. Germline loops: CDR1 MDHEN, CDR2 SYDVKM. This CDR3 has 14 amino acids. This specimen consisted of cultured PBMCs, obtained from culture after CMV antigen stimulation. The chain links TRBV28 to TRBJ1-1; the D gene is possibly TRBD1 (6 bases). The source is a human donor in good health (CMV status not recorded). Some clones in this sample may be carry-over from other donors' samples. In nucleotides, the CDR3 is TGTGCCAGCAGTCTGCTAGGGGGATTCACTGAAGCTTTCTTT. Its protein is CASSLLGGFTEAFF.